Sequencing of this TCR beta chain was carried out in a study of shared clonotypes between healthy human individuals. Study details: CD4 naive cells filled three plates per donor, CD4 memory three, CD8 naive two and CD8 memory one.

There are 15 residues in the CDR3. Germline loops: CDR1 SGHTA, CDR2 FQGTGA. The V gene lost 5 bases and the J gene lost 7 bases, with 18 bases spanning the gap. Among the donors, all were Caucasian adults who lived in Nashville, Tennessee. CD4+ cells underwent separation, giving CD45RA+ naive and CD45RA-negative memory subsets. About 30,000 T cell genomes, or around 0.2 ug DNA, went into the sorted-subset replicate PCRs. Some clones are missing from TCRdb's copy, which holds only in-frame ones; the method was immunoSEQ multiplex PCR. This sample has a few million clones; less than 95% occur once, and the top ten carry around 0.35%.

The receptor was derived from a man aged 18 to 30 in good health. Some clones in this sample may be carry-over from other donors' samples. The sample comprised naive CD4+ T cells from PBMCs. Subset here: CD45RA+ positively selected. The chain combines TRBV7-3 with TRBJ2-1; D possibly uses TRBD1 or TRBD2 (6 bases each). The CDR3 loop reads CASSQYSGGGNEQFF. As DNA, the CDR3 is TGTGCCAGCAGCCAATATAGCGGAGGGGGAAATGAGCAGTTCTTC.